These 21 T cell receptor beta chains originate from one sample sequenced in a study of T cell clonality in common variable immunodeficiency. Measured with immunoSEQ multiplex PCR; TCRdb has only the in-frame clones, and not every one. The record shows roughly 52,000 clones for this sample, with no singletons present. Sequenced material: peripheral blood mononuclear cells. The receptors were sampled from a person aged 18-70 years in good health.

The table lists this clone with many counts. Relative to the germline gene, one junction end is altered; a read error may explain this. Read sequence stops 3 residues before the CDR3 end, and the germline J gene provides the missing end. This rearrangement joins TRBV7-9 to TRBJ2-7, with a possible D match to TRBD2 (5 bases). The V gene's germline CDR1 is SEHNR and CDR2 FQNEAQ (reference sequence). The CDR3 is made up of 13 amino acids. This CDR3 is CASSTSSSHEQYF. The sequenced part of the CDR3 DNA is TGTGCAAGCTCCACTAGTAGCTCCCACGAG.

This clone has a count of ten or more. The CDR3 is cut off 3 residues early in the read; its end comes from the germline J gene. This chain links TRBV18 with TRBJ1-2; 7 bases are a match to TRBD1. V trimming: 3 bases; J trimming: 4 bases; junction bases outside the gene matches: 5. The CDR3 consists of 14 residues. The germline V gene encodes CDR1 KGHSH and CDR2 LQKENI. This chain's CDR3 is CASSPPTGTYGYTF. Partial CDR3 DNA: TGTGCCAGCTCACCTCCGACAGGGACCTATGGC.

This clone was counted many times. The read halts 3 residues ahead of the CDR3 end, with the missing end drawn from the germline J gene. V usage is TRBV7-3 and J usage is TRBJ2-7; 8 nucleotides align to TRBD2. Trimming took 2 bases from V and 2 from J; bases not matched to a gene: 2. Looked up from germline, CDR1 is SGHTA and CDR2 is FQGTGA. The CDR3 loop spans 14 amino acids. CDR3 residues: CASSLGRGAYEQYF. Incomplete CDR3 DNA: TGTGCCAGCAGCTTAGGGCGGGGGGCCTACGAG.

This clone was counted ten times or more. With the read ending 3 residues before the CDR3 end, the germline J gene is used to fill in that end. V and J are TRBV10-3 and TRBJ2-3; D may be TRBD1 (6 bases). Germline V gene sequence: CDR1 ENHRY, CDR2 SYGVKD. The CDR3 is made up of 16 amino acids. V was pared by 0 bases and J by 0 bases, with 10 bases between. CDR3 sequence reads: CAISESWDKSTDTQYF. Partial CDR3 DNA: TGTGCCATCAGTGAGTCCTGGGACAAAAGCACAGATACG.

At least ten counts were recorded for this clone. The read comes to an end 3 residues before the CDR3 does, leaving the germline J gene to fill in the end. The V call is TRBV2, the J call TRBJ2-7; D uncertain. The CDR3 is 15 amino acids. Trimming cost V 3 bases and J 0 bases, with 12 bases left between them. Germline lookup yields CDR1 SNHLY and CDR2 FYNNEI. CDR3 DNA (partial): TGTGCCAGCAGTGACCCCGGGTTGGGCTCCTACGAG. Translated, it gives CASSDPGLGSYE. The full CDR3 sequence reads CASSDPGLGSYEQYF.

This clone has a handful of counts. With a much larger clone just one base away, this may be a read error. Read coverage stops 3 residues before the CDR3 terminus; the germline J gene supplies the remainder. This specimen includes other DNA sequences encoding the same CDR3. This chain connects TRBV11-2 to TRBJ1-1, with a tentative D call TRBD1 (6 bases). The CDR3 sequence is 13 residues long. Germline loops: CDR1 SGHAT, CDR2 FQNNGV. Trimming left V 3 bases short and J 1 base short, with 6 bases between. Partial CDR3 DNA: TGTGCCAGCAGCTTGGACAGGAACACTGAA. Encoded protein: CASSLDRNTE. The full CDR3 is CASSLDRNTEAFF.

This clone was seen at least ten times. Coverage ceases 3 residues before the CDR3 finishes, and the germline J gene fills in the end. This sequence joins TRBV5-1 and TRBJ2-7; 8 nucleotides line up with TRBD2. Per the germline V gene, CDR1 is SGHRS and CDR2 is YFSETQ. The CDR3 is made up of 15 amino acids. V shed 2 bases and J 1 base; nucleotides not matched to a gene: 5. This CDR3 reads CASSFGAGVSYEQYF. The DNA read from the CDR3 is TGCGCCAGCAGCTTCGGAGCGGGAGTTTCCTACGAG.

This clone was observed at least ten times. The read gets to within 3 residues of the CDR3 end, and the germline J gene fills in the rest. This chain connects TRBV2 to TRBJ2-5, with 10 bases aligning to TRBD2. This CDR3 has 14 residues. CDR1 and CDR2 (germline): SNHLY, FYNNEI. CDR3 loop: CASKELAGAGTQYF. The DNA read from the CDR3 is TGTGCCAGCAAGGAGCTAGCGGGAGCCGGTACC.

There are many counts of this clone. The read ends 3 residues shy of where the CDR3 ends; the end is completed using the germline J gene. The chain uses TRBV20-1 and TRBJ2-1; perhaps TRBD2 as D (6 bases). Trimming pared 4 bases from V and 1 base from J, leaving 29 bases between. CDR1 is DFQATT and CDR2 is SNEGSKA in the germline V gene (reference sequence). The CDR3 runs 20 residues. CDR3 DNA (partial): TGCAGTGCTACGCACGGACTACGGGGGAGACAGAAACTTTCCTACAATGAG. This codes for CSATHGLRGRQKLSYNE. The CDR3 in full is CSATHGLRGRQKLSYNEQFF.

In the case of this clone: Read sequence stops 3 residues before the CDR3 end, and the germline J gene provides the missing end. V is TRBV5-5 and J is TRBJ2-5; 8 bases fit TRBD2. The CDR3 loop spans 14 amino acids. J was trimmed by 4 bases and V by 0 bases; bases with no gene match: 2. Germline lookup yields CDR1 SGHKS and CDR2 YYEKEE (reference sequence). The part of the CDR3 DNA that was read is TGTGCCAGCAGCTTGGGGCTAGCGGGAGAGACC. As protein: CASSLGLAGET. In full, the CDR3 reads CASSLGLAGETQYF.

This clone has at least ten counts. The observed sequence ends 3 residues before the CDR3 terminus, with the missing tail filled in from the germline J gene. V is TRBV5-1 and J is TRBJ2-3; tentatively, D is TRBD2 (6 bases). Germline-derived CDR1 and CDR2 are SGHRS and YFSETQ. With 0 bases removed from V and 0 bases from J, the gap between germline ends came to 11 bases. The CDR3 totals 16 residues. The part of the CDR3 DNA that was read is TGCGCCAGCAGCTTGGGGGACTTCTCTAGCACAGATACG. Translated: CASSLGDFSSTDT. The whole CDR3 protein is CASSLGDFSSTDTQYF. Variable domain in full (rest from reference TRBV5-1 and TRBJ2-3): KAGVTQTPRYLIKTRGQQVTLSCSPISGHRSVSWYQQTPGQGLQFLFEYFSETQRNKGNFPGRFSGRQFSNSRSEMNVSTLELGDSALYLCASSLGDFSSTDTQYFGPGTRLTVL.

Many counts were recorded for this clone. This CDR3 reads CATASAITSYEQYF. The sequenced part of the CDR3 DNA is TGTGCCACCGCGAGCGCCATAACCTCCTACGAG. V gene TRBV19 combines with J gene TRBJ2-7; unclear D gene. The missing CDR3 end, 3 residues past where the read stops, is filled in from the germline J gene. The CDR3 sequence is 14 residues long. The V gene lost 10 bases and the J gene lost 0 bases, with 16 bases spanning the gap. Per germline, CDR1 LNHDA and CDR2 SQIVND (reference sequence).

This clone was seen ten or more times. Read coverage stops 3 residues before the CDR3 terminus; the germline J gene supplies the remainder. The rearrangement uses TRBV5-1 and TRBJ2-7; TRBD2 aligns across 11 bases. The germline CDR1 and CDR2 sequences are SGHRS and YFSETQ. The trim removed 0 bases at V and 5 bases at J, leaving 10 bases unmatched. This CDR3 comprises 17 residues. This CDR3 reads CASSLELAGASGHEQYF. The part of the CDR3 DNA that was read is TGCGCCAGCAGCTTGGAACTAGCGGGAGCGTCTGGGCACGAG.

Comment on this clone: With the read ending 3 residues before the CDR3 end, the germline J gene is used to fill in that end. The V call is TRBV2, the J call TRBJ2-1, with TRBD2 as a possible D gene (5 bases). The CDR3 is 16 residues long. The germline gives CDR1 SNHLY, CDR2 FYNNEI. V lost 2 bases, J lost 0 bases, and 11 bases lay in between. The CDR3 reads CASSEIARSSYNEQFF. The DNA read from the CDR3 is TGTGCCAGCAGTGAAATAGCGCGAAGCTCCTACAATGAG.

This clone appeared many times. The read halts 3 residues ahead of the CDR3 end, with the missing end drawn from the germline J gene. The V call is TRBV29-1, the J call TRBJ2-5; TRBD1 agrees at 7 bases. The CDR3 totals 12 residues. Per germline, CDR1 SQVTM and CDR2 ANQGSEA. The V gene end was trimmed by 6 bases and the J gene end by 0 bases; junction bases not matched to a gene: 1. The CDR3 protein is CSVGQYQETQYF. The part of the CDR3 DNA that was read is TGCAGCGTGGGACAGTACCAAGAGACC.

This clone was found many times. The read comes to an end 3 residues before the CDR3 does, leaving the germline J gene to fill in the end. The rearrangement joins TRBV18 to TRBJ2-6; D gene unclear. The V end was cut by 4 bases, the J end by 0 bases, with 10 bases between. Germline V gene data show CDR1 as KGHSH and CDR2 as LQKENI. This CDR3 spans 16 amino acids. The DNA read from the CDR3 is TGTGCCAGCTCACTAAGCGTGAGCTCTGGGGCCAACGTC. It codes for CASSLSVSSGANV. The full CDR3 is CASSLSVSSGANVLTF.

In this sample, this clone turned up many times. The read ends 3 residues before the CDR3 terminus; that terminus is restored from the germline J gene. V usage is TRBV19 and J usage is TRBJ2-1, with a possible D match to TRBD1 (7 bases). Deletions cut 2 bases from V and 6 bases from J, with 11 bases between. Looked up from germline, CDR1 is LNHDA and CDR2 is SQIVND (reference sequence). The CDR3 is 14 residues long. Partial CDR3 DNA: TGTGCCAGTAGTATACGACAGGGAGGCAATGAG. This encodes CASSIRQGGNE. The CDR3, in full, reads CASSIRQGGNEQFF.

Notes on this clone: From the germline J gene comes the end of the CDR3, since the read stops 3 residues before it. V usage is TRBV6-2 or TRBV6-3 and J usage is TRBJ2-2; 10 nucleotides match TRBD1. The V gene's germline CDR1 is MNHEY and CDR2 SVGEGT. CDR3 size: 15 residues. The CDR3: CASSQGGTGASPLFF. The sequenced CDR3 bases are TGTGCCAGCAGTCAAGGGGGGACAGGGGCATCACCG.

This clone occurred many times. The read ends 3 residues before the CDR3 terminus; that terminus is restored from the germline J gene. The chain carries TRBV7-9 and TRBJ1-1; D uncertain. The germline gives CDR1 SEHNR, CDR2 FQNEAQ (reference sequence). This CDR3 comprises 13 residues. V was trimmed by 1 base and J by 5 bases, leaving 8 bases between them. The CDR3 bases that were read are TGTGCCAGCAGCTTAGGGGCGCGAACTGAA. Amino acids: CASSLGARTE. Given in full, the CDR3 is CASSLGARTEAFF.

This clone was picked up many times. The read ends 3 residues early relative to the CDR3; the germline J gene fills the gap. The chain couples TRBV19 to TRBJ1-2; TRBD1 is a possible D gene (6 bases). Looked up from germline, CDR1 is LNHDA and CDR2 is SQIVND (reference sequence). CDR3 size: 14 residues. The CDR3 DNA, read in part, is TGTGCCAGTAGTCTCTCGGGGGGCCAAGGGGGC. This sequence encodes CASSLSGGQGG. The whole CDR3 sequence is CASSLSGGQGGYTF.

This clone appeared many times. The sequenced fragment ends 3 residues before the CDR3 boundary, so the rest is inferred from the germline J gene. The V and J genes are TRBV9 and TRBJ2-3; 10 positions match TRBD2. The CDR3 length is 18 residues. Germline CDR1 is SGDLS and CDR2 is YYNGEE. Unmatched junction bases numbered 7, after V lost 0 bases and J lost 0 bases. CDR3 DNA, as far as it was read: TGTGCCAGCAGCGTAGCTGGCGGAGCGGGGGGGAGCACAGATACG. Amino acid sequence: CASSVAGGAGGSTDT. The CDR3 reads in full as CASSVAGGAGGSTDTQYF.